Shown below are 20 T cell receptor beta chains from a single sample sequenced in a study of T cell responses to AZD1222 COVID-19 vaccine. TCRdb keeps only in-frame clones here, not all; method: immunoSEQ multiplex PCR. Of 70,000 to 90,000 clones in the sample, about 83% were seen once. The specimen was peripheral blood, collected on day 0 of AZD1222 vaccination. These TCRs come from an adult in good health.

The chain carries TRBV5-1 and TRBJ2-2; 7 bases map to TRBD2. The CDR3 is 16 residues long. CDR1 is SGHRS and CDR2 is YFSETQ in the germline V gene. The trim removed 0 bases at V and 5 bases at J, leaving 7 bases unmatched. The CDR3 sequence: CASSLGQRGSTGELFF. The CDR3 region has the DNA TGCGCCAGCAGCTTGGGGCAGCGGGGATCGACCGGGGAGCTGTTTTTT.

This clone was counted ten times or more. This sequence joins TRBV7-9 and TRBJ1-6; 8 nucleotides line up with TRBD1. The CDR3 covers 14 residues. V lost 5 bases to trimming and J lost 9 bases; unmatched junction nucleotides: 6. Germline V lookup: CDR1 SEHNR, CDR2 FQNEAQ (reference sequence). The CDR3 here is CASSGTGVGSPLHF. The CDR3 bases are TGTGCCAGCAGCGGGACAGGTGTGGGTTCACCCCTCCACTTT.

The V and J genes are TRBV4-1 and TRBJ1-6, with unresolved D. The germline V gene encodes CDR1 MGHRA and CDR2 YSYEKL. Trimming left V 0 bases short and J 2 bases short, with 11 bases between. The CDR3 is 17 amino acids. The chain's CDR3 is CASSQDGRPTYNSPLHF. The CDR3 region has the DNA TGCGCCAGCAGCCAAGATGGGCGGCCGACCTATAATTCACCCCTCCACTTT.

The chain uses TRBV18 and TRBJ2-7, with 11 bases aligning to TRBD1. CDR3 size: 14 residues. V trimming: 3 bases; J trimming: 4 bases; junction bases outside the gene matches: 2. In germline, CDR1 is KGHSH, CDR2 LQKENI. In nucleotides, the CDR3 is TGTGCCAGCTCACCGGGACAGGGGGTTTACGAGCAGTACTTC. Protein product: CASSPGQGVYEQYF.

CDR3 DNA: TGTGCCAGCTCACCGAGGGTTAGTTCCTACAATGAGCAGTTCTTC. Translating it yields CASSPRVSSYNEQFF. The chain links TRBV18 to TRBJ2-1; D possibly corresponds to TRBD2 (5 bases). Trimming took off 3 bases at V and 1 base at J, with 10 bases between the two ends. The CDR3 is 15 amino acids. CDR1 is KGHSH, CDR2 LQKENI, per germline.

The chain uses TRBV6-5 and TRBJ1-5; D remains ambiguous. This CDR3 is 14 amino acids long. CDR1 and CDR2 (germline): MNHEY, SVGAGI. V was cut by 7 bases and J by 4 bases, with 14 bases left in between. CDR3: CASKPDGGNQPQHF. The CDR3 DNA reads as TGTGCCAGCAAACCGGACGGTGGTAATCAGCCCCAGCATTTT.

The chain recombines TRBV9 with TRBJ2-3; a weak D match, TRBD2 (5 bases). Trimming left V 0 bases short and J 2 bases short, with 10 bases between. CDR1 is SGDLS, CDR2 YYNGEE, per germline. The CDR3 extends over 15 amino acids. CDR3 residues: CASSVGQRPTDTQYF. The DNA of the CDR3 is TGTGCCAGCAGCGTAGGTCAGCGGCCCACAGATACGCAGTATTTT. The entire variable domain, with the rest obtained from reference TRBV9 and TRBJ2-3, is as follows: DSGVTQTPKHLITATGQRVTLRCSPRSGDLSVYWYQQSLDQGLQFLIQYYNGEERAKGNILERFSAQQFPDLHSELNLSSLELGDSALYFCASSVGQRPTDTQYFGPGTRLTVL.

CDR3 sequence reads: CASSQGGESNQPQHF. CDR3 nucleotide sequence: TGTGCCAGCAGCCAAGGGGGGGAGAGCAATCAGCCCCAGCATTTT. The gene calls are TRBV3-1 (or the pseudogene TRBV3-2) and TRBJ1-5; tentative D call: TRBD1 (5 bases). The CDR3 has 15 residues. Germline CDR1 and CDR2: LGHDT and YNNKEL (reference sequence). V lost 1 base, J lost 1 base, and 8 bases lay in between.

The chain has TRBV15 and TRBJ1-1; TRBD1 aligns across 7 bases. After removal of 5 bases from V and 7 bases from J, the junction contained 10 bases not matched to a gene. The CDR3 runs to 14 residues. CDR1 is LNHNV, CDR2 YYDKDF, per germline (reference sequence). CDR3 nucleotides: TGTGCCACCAGCGGCCGCACGGGACAGATTGAAGCTTTCTTT. It is translated as CATSGRTGQIEAFF.

The V gene is TRBV28, the J gene TRBJ2-7; D is possibly TRBD1 (6 bases). Germline assignment: CDR1 MDHEN and CDR2 SYDVKM. Trimming shortened V by 5 bases and J by 4 bases, and 24 bases separated the two germline ends. The CDR3 covers 17 residues. The CDR3 bases are TGTGCCAGCAGTGCCTGGGGATTTAGGACAGAGGAATACGAGCAGTACTTC. It encodes CASSAWGFRTEEYEQYF.

The rearrangement uses TRBV6-5 and TRBJ1-4; TRBD1 matches at 7 bases. The CDR3 loop spans 14 amino acids. Germline lookup yields CDR1 MNHEY and CDR2 SVGAGI. V shed 8 bases, J shed 8 bases, and the junction held 11 bases outside the gene matches. The CDR3 bases are TGTGCCAGCGGGGGCCCCGGACAGGCCGAAAAACTGTTTTTT. Amino acids: CASGGPGQAEKLFF.

The rearrangement links TRBV2 to TRBJ1-2, with 7 nucleotides matching TRBD1. Germline V gene sequence: CDR1 SNHLY, CDR2 FYNNEI. The CDR3 is 13 residues long. V lost 1 base, J lost 6 bases, and 2 bases stayed unmatched. The CDR3 bases are TGTGCCAGCAGTGAAGGACAGGGTGATGGCTACACCTTC. Protein product: CASSEGQGDGYTF.

The V gene is TRBV3-1 (or the pseudogene TRBV3-2), the J gene TRBJ2-4, with 7 bases lining up with TRBD2. Per germline, CDR1 LGHDT and CDR2 YNNKEL (reference sequence). The CDR3 runs 14 residues. V shed 1 base, J shed 15 bases, and the junction held 12 bases outside the gene matches. For the CDR3, the DNA is TGTGCCAGCAGCCAAGGGGAGTTAGCGGGTTTTTGGTACTTC. Translating it yields CASSQGELAGFWYF.

The rearrangement joins TRBV5-1 to TRBJ1-2, with 7 nucleotides matching TRBD1. Looked up from germline, CDR1 is SGHRS and CDR2 is YFSETQ. Trimming cost V 1 base and J 6 bases; bases outside gene matches: 9. The CDR3 sequence is 15 residues long. CDR3 residues: CASSLFTGVNNGYTF. The CDR3 nucleotides are TGCGCCAGCAGCTTGTTCACAGGGGTAAATAATGGCTACACCTTC.

The chain's CDR3 is CASSVGDMGNSGNTIYF. CDR3 DNA sequence: TGTGCCAGCAGCGTAGGGGACATGGGAAACTCTGGAAACACCATATATTTT. J is TRBJ1-3 and V is TRBV9; possible D gene TRBD1, 6 bases. V lost 0 bases to trimming and J lost 0 bases, with 13 bases between them. Germline V gene lookup returns CDR1 SGDLS and CDR2 YYNGEE. CDR3 length: 17 amino acids.

The CDR3 sequence: CASSPGRGDGYTF. CDR3 nucleotide sequence: TGTGCCAGCAGCCCTGGGAGGGGGGATGGCTACACCTTC. The chain combines TRBV7-3 with TRBJ1-2, with a weak D call TRBD1 (6 bases). Looked up from germline, CDR1 is SGHTA and CDR2 is FQGTGA. This CDR3 is built from 13 residues. V dropped 5 bases and J dropped 6 bases, with 13 bases sitting between them.

V gene TRBV5-1 combines with J gene TRBJ2-1; 13 bases agree with TRBD2. The CDR3 has 15 amino acids. Trimming cost V 4 bases and J 5 bases; bases outside gene matches: 3. CDR1 SGHRS and CDR2 YFSETQ come from the germline V gene. The CDR3 sequence: CASSPGTSGNNEQFF. The CDR3 bases are TGCGCCAGCAGCCCCGGGACTAGCGGGAACAATGAGCAGTTCTTC.

The chain carries TRBV6-5 and TRBJ1-5, with D hard to call. The CDR3 loop spans 14 amino acids. Looked up from germline, CDR1 is MNHEY and CDR2 is SVGAGI. Trimming stripped 2 bases from V and 5 bases from J, with 10 bases between. CDR3 residues: CASSYGTLDQPQHF. For the CDR3, the DNA is TGTGCCAGCAGTTACGGCACACTAGATCAGCCCCAGCATTTT.

DNA for the CDR3: TGTGCCAGCTCACCAAATAAGGACACCTACACTGAAGCTTTCTTT. Encoded protein: CASSPNKDTYTEAFF. This chain joins TRBV18 and TRBJ1-1, with D maybe TRBD1 (5 bases). The CDR3 covers 15 residues. Germline loops: CDR1 KGHSH, CDR2 LQKENI. V dropped 2 bases and J dropped 3 bases, with 13 bases sitting between them.

The chain recombines TRBV5-5 with TRBJ1-4; D gene uncertain. Germline V gene sequence: CDR1 SGHKS, CDR2 YYEKEE (reference sequence). V was shortened by 4 bases and J by 1 base, with 11 bases between the two germline ends. This CDR3 comprises 15 residues. The CDR3 sequence: CASSLPRRTNEKLFF. CDR3 sequence (DNA): TGTGCCAGCAGCCTTCCCCGACGAACTAATGAAAAACTGTTTTTT.